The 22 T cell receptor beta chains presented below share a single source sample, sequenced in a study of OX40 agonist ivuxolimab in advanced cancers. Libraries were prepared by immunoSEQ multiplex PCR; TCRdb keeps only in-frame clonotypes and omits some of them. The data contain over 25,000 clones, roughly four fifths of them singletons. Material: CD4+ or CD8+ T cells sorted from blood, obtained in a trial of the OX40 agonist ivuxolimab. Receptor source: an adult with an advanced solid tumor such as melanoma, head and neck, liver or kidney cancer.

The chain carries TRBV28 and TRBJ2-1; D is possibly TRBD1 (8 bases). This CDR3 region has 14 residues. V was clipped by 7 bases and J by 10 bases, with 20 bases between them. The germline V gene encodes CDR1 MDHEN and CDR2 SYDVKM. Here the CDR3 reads CASNPLDRGGEQFF. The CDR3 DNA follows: TGTGCCAGCAATCCCCTCGACAGGGGAGGGGAGCAGTTCTTC.

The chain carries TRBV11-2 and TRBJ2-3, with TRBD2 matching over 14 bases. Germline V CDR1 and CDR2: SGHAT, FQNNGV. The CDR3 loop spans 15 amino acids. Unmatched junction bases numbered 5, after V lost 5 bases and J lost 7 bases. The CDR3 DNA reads TGTGCCAGCAGCCTCGGGACTAGCGGGAGCCATACGCAGTATTTT. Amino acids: CASSLGTSGSHTQYF.

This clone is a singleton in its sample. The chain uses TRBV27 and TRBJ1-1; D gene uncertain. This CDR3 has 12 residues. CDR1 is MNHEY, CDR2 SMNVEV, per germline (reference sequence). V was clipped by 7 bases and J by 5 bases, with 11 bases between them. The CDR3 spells CASTSYGTEAFF. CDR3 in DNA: TGTGCCAGCACGTCGTATGGAACTGAAGCTTTCTTT.

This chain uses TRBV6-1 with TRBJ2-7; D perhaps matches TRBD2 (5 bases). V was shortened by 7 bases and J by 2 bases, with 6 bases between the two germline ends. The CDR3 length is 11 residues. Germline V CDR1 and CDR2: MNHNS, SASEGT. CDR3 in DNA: TGTGCCAGCACCGGGGCCTACGAGCAGTACTTC. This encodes CASTGAYEQYF.

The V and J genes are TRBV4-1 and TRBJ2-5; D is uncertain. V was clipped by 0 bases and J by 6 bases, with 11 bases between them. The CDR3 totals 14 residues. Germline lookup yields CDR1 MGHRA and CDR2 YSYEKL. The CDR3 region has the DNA TGCGCCAGCAGCCAAGATACATGGGGAAAGACCCAGTACTTC. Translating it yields CASSQDTWGKTQYF.

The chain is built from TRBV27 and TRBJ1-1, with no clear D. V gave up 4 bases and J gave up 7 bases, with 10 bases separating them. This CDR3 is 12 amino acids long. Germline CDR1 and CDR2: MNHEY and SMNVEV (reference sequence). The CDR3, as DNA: TGTGCCAGCAGTTCCGGATGGGGTGAAGCTTTCTTT. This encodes CASSSGWGEAFF.

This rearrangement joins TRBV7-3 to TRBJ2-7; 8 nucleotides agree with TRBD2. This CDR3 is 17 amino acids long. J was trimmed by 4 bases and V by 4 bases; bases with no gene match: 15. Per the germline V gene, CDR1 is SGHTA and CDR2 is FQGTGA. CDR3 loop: CASSSLGSGKSSYEQYF. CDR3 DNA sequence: TGTGCCAGCAGCTCCCTCGGTAGCGGGAAATCATCATACGAGCAGTACTTC.

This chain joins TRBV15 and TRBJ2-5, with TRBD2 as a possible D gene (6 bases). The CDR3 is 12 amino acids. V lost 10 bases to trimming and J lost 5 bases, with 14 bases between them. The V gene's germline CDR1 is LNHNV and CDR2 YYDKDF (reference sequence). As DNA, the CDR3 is TGTGCCAAAGCACCCGGGAGCGAGACCCAGTACTTC. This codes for CAKAPGSETQYF.

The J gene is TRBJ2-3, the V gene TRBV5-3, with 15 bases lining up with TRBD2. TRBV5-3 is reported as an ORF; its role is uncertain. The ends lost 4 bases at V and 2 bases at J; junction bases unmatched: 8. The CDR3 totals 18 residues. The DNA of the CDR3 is TGTGCCAGAAGCCTCCGCGGACTAGCGGGGGGGCACACAGATACGCAGTATTTT. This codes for CARSLRGLAGGHTDTQYF.

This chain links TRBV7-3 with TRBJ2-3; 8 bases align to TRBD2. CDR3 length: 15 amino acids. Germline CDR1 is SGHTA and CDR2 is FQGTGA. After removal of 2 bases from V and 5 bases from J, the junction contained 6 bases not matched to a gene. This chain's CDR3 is CASSLAGGIGDTQYF. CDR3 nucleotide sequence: TGTGCCAGCAGCTTAGCGGGGGGAATTGGAGATACGCAGTATTTT.

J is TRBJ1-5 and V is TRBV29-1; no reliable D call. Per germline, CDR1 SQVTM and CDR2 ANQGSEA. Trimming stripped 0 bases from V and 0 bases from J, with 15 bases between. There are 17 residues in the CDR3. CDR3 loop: CSVEDRPTKFSNQPQHF. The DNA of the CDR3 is TGCAGCGTTGAAGATCGACCGACAAAGTTTAGCAATCAGCCCCAGCATTTT.

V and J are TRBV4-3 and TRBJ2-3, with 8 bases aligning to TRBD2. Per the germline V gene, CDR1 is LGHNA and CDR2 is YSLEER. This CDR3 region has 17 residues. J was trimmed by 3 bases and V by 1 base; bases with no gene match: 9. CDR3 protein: CASSQGRLAMGTDTQYF. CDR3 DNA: TGCGCCAGCAGCCAAGGGAGACTAGCGATGGGGACAGATACGCAGTATTTT.

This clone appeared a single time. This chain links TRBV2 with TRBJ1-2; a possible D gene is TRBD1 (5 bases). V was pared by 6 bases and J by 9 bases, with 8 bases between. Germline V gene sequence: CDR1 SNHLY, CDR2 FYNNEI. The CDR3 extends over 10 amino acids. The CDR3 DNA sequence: TGTGCCAGCAGGGGGCCTAGCTACACCTTC. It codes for CASRGPSYTF.

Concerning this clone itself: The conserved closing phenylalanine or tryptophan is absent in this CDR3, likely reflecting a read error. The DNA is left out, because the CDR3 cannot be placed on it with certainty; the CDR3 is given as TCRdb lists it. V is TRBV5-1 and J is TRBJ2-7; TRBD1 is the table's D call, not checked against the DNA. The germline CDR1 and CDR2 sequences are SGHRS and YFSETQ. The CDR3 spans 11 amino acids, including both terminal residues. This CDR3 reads CAKVPPGQRTI.

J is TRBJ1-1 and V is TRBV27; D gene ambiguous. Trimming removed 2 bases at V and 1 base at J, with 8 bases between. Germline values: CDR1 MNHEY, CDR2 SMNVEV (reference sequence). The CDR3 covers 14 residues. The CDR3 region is CASSLGTPNTEAFF. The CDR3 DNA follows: TGTGCCAGCAGTTTAGGTACTCCGAACACTGAAGCTTTCTTT.

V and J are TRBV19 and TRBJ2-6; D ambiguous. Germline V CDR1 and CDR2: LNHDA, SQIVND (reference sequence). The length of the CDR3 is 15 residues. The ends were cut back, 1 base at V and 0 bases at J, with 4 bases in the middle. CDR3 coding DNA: TGTGCCAGTAGTATAGGGGGCTCTGGGGCCAACGTCCTGACTTTC. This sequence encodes CASSIGGSGANVLTF.

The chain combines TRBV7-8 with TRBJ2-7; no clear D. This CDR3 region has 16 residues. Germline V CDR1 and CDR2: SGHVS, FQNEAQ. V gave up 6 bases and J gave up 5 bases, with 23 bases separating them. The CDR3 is CASSQMGSITFHEQYF. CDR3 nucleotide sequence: TGTGCCAGCAGTCAAATGGGGTCGATCACCTTCCACGAGCAGTACTTC.

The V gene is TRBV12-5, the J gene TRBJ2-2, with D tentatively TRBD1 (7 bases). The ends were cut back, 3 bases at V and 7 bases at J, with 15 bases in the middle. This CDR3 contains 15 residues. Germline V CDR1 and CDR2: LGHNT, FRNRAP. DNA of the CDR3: TGTGCTAGTGGTTTTGTGGAGGGGGCCGGCGGGGAGCTGTTTTTT. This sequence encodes CASGFVEGAGGELFF.

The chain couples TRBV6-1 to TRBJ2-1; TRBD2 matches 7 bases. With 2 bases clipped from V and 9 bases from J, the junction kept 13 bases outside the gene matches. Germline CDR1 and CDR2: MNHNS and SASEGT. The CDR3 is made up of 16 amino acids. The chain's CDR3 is CASSELAGAPIGEQFF. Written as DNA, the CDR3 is TGTGCCAGCAGTGAATTGGCGGGAGCGCCGATCGGTGAGCAGTTCTTC.

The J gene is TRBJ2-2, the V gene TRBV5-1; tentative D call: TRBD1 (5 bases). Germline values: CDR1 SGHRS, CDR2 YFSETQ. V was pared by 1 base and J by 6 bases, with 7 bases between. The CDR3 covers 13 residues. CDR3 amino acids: CASSLTGPGELFF. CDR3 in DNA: TGCGCCAGCAGCTTGACAGGTCCCGGGGAGCTGTTTTTT.

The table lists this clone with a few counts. The CDR3 protein is CSVEYQETQYF. CDR3 sequence (DNA): TGCAGCGTGGAGTACCAAGAGACCCAGTACTTC. V and J are TRBV29-1 and TRBJ2-5; the D is unclear. The CDR3 runs 11 residues. The V end was cut by 6 bases, the J end by 0 bases, with 5 bases between. Germline CDR1 and CDR2: SQVTM and ANQGSEA.

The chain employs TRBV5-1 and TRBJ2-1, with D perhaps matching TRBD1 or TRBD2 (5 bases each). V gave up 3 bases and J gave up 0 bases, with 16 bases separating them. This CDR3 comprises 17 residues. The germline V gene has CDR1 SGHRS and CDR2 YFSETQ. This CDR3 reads CASSSGPSVSSYNEQFF. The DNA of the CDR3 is TGCGCCAGCAGCTCGGGGCCTTCTGTAAGCTCCTACAATGAGCAGTTCTTC.